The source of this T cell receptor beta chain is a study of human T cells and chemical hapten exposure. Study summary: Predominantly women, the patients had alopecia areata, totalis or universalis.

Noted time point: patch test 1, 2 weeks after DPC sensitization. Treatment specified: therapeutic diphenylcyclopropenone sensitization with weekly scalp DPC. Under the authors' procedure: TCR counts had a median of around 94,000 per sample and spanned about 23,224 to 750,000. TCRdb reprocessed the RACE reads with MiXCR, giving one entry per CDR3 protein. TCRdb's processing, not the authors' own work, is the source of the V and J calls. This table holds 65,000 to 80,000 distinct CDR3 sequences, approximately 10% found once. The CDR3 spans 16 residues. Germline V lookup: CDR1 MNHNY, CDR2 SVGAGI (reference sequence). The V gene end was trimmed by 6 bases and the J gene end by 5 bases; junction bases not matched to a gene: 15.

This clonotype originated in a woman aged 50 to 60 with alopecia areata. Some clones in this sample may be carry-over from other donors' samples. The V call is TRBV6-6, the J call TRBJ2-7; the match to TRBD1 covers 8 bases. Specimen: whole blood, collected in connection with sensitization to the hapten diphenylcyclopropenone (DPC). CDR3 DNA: TGTGCCAGCAGCCTACTCCAGGGCCAGGGGGCGCACGAGCAGTACTTC. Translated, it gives CASSLLQGQGAHEQYF.